One and the same sample provided the 4 T cell receptor beta chains below, sequenced in a study of cytomegalovirus exposure and HLA in healthy donors. The PCR ran on 60 Vbeta and 13 Jbeta primers. The method was immunoSEQ multiplex PCR; TCRdb's version includes in-frame clones alone and lacks a portion of them. The data show under 200,000 clones, approximately 72% seen once. Sequencing input: PBMCs. These receptors originate from a man over 45 in good health and CMV-seronegative.

CDR3 bases: TGTGCCAGCAGTTACGGCGGGGGTTATCAGCCCCAGCATTTT. Encoded protein: CASSYGGGYQPQHF. This chain connects TRBV6-5 to TRBJ1-5, with D possibly matching TRBD1 (5 bases). The CDR3 runs to 14 residues. The germline V gene encodes CDR1 MNHEY and CDR2 SVGAGI. V dropped 2 bases and J dropped 5 bases, with 10 bases sitting between them.

The chain has TRBV5-1 and TRBJ2-2; 9 positions match TRBD1. Germline assignment: CDR1 SGHRS and CDR2 YFSETQ. V lost 6 bases, J lost 3 bases, and 6 bases stayed unmatched. CDR3 length: 15 residues. The CDR3 spells CASNQGTGYTGELFF. DNA of the CDR3: TGCGCCAGCAACCAGGGGACAGGGTACACCGGGGAGCTGTTTTTT.

The chain employs TRBV5-8 and TRBJ1-6; 8 nucleotides align to TRBD1. Per germline, CDR1 SGHTS and CDR2 YDEGEE. Trimming cost V 4 bases and J 0 bases; bases outside gene matches: 12. The CDR3 has 19 residues. This CDR3 reads CASSRGQVLRSSYNSPLHF. CDR3 DNA: TGTGCCAGCAGCCGGGGACAGGTCCTAAGGAGCTCCTATAATTCACCCCTCCACTTT.

The chain joins TRBV11-2 to TRBJ1-1, with 8 bases matching TRBD1. J was trimmed by 4 bases and V by 5 bases; bases with no gene match: 9. The CDR3 spans 15 residues. CDR1 SGHAT and CDR2 FQNNGV come from the germline V gene. CDR3: CASSAWGQVATEAFF. The CDR3 nucleotides are TGTGCCAGCAGCGCCTGGGGACAGGTGGCCACTGAAGCTTTCTTT.